The 28 T cell receptor beta chains below were found in one sample sequenced in a study of CXCR3-negative and CXCR3-positive naive CD8 T cells (dated by TCRdb to about 2019). Study-wide conclusions, independent of this receptor: TRB CDR3s from CXCR3-positive naive cells showed higher hydrophobicity (lower Kidera factor 4), lower energy, and higher strength and volume indices than CXCR3-negative naive cells.

Instrument on record: NextSeq 550. The Human TCR Profiling Kit (MiLaboratory) was used to make UMI-labeled 5' RACE TRB cDNA libraries. TCRdb reprocessed the reads and assigns one entry to each CDR3 protein sequence, leaving out DNA. This sample's listing comprises 5,000 to 6,500 distinct CDR3 sequences. The leading ten clones occupy approximately 1.3% of the sample. These receptors lack a known antigen. Sequenced input: naive CXCR3+ CD8+ T cells from blood. What this sample's cell subset or site label stands for: CD45RO-CCR7+CD27+CD95- naive CD8+ T cells expressing CXCR3 (TNR3+). Every receptor here comes from a human donor in good health. Some clones in this sample may be carry-over from other donors' samples.

This clonotype is identified as medium-sized from frequency. V gene TRBV5-1 combines with J gene TRBJ2-1; the TCRdb D gene call, TRBD1, has no DNA to confirm it. CDR3 length: 15 residues. The germline V gene encodes CDR1 SGHRS and CDR2 YFSETQ. CDR3 protein: CASSTPGRAYNEQFF.

This clonotype shows up as medium-sized by frequency. The rearrangement links TRBV5-1 to TRBJ2-3; TCRdb designates TRBD2, a call that cannot be tested without DNA. Looked up from germline, CDR1 is SGHRS and CDR2 is YFSETQ. The CDR3 is made up of 15 amino acids. CDR3: CASSPETTSLDTQYF.

This clonotype is deemed medium-sized by its frequency. The chain recombines TRBV9 with TRBJ1-1; TCRdb lists TRBD1, though no DNA is available to test this call. Germline lookup yields CDR1 SGDLS and CDR2 YYNGEE. The CDR3 runs 14 residues. The CDR3 spells CASSVGRVNTEAFF. The variable domain in full, completed from reference TRBV9 and TRBJ1-1, reads DSGVTQTPKHLITATGQRVTLRCSPRSGDLSVYWYQQSLDQGLQFLIQYYNGEERAKGNILERFSAQQFPDLHSELNLSSLELGDSALYFCASSVGRVNTEAFFGQGTRLTVV.

Frequency places this clonotype as medium-sized. CDR3 loop: CSVDTGEHYGYTF. The rearrangement links TRBV29-1 to TRBJ1-2; there is no DNA to check the TCRdb D call of TRBD1. The CDR3 extends over 13 amino acids. Germline V CDR1 and CDR2: SQVTM, ANQGSEA.

The chain couples TRBV7-3 to TRBJ2-1; TCRdb names TRBD1, which stays unverified in the absence of DNA. The CDR3 is made up of 18 amino acids. The V gene's germline CDR1 is SGHTA and CDR2 FQGTGA. CDR3 loop: CASSLNPPGTGVNNEQFF.

Measured by frequency, this clonotype is medium-sized. This chain connects TRBV13 to TRBJ1-5; TCRdb indicates TRBD1, and absent DNA this call remains unverified. CDR1 and CDR2 from the germline V gene are PRHDT and FYEKMQ (reference sequence). The CDR3 is 14 amino acids. CDR3 residues: CATHRQGSNQPQHF.

This chain joins TRBV19 and TRBJ2-3; TCRdb's D gene call, TRBD1, goes unchecked for lack of DNA. There are 13 residues in the CDR3. The germline V gene has CDR1 LNHDA and CDR2 SQIVND (reference sequence). CDR3 loop: CASNRGWADTQYF. Using reference TRBV19 and TRBJ2-3 for the parts outside the CDR3, the full variable domain is DGGITQSPKYLFRKEGQNVTLSCEQNLNHDAMYWYRQDPGQGLRLIYYSQIVNDFQKGDIAEGYSVSREKKESFPLTVTSAQKNPTAFYLCASNRGWADTQYFGPGTRLTVL.

The chain has TRBV5-6 and TRBJ2-1. The CDR3 runs 12 residues. CDR1 is SGHDT and CDR2 is YYEEEE in the germline V gene. CDR3 sequence reads: CASSSLLDEQFF.

The chain combines TRBV29-1 with TRBJ2-3; TCRdb designates TRBD2, a call that cannot be tested without DNA. This CDR3 is 11 amino acids long. Germline lookup yields CDR1 SQVTM and CDR2 ANQGSEA. The CDR3 loop reads CSVVGTMGQYF.

This clonotype is called medium-sized based on its frequency. V and J are TRBV6-5 and TRBJ1-1; without DNA, the TCRdb call of TRBD1 cannot be checked. From germline, CDR1 is MNHEY and CDR2 SVGAGI. The CDR3 sequence is 16 residues long. The CDR3 protein is CASSYTKTGANTEAFF.

Frequency places this clonotype as medium-sized (0.01 to 0.1%). The genes are TRBV6-2 or TRBV6-3 and TRBJ2-2; TCRdb lists TRBD2, though no DNA is available to test this call. The CDR3 sequence is 15 residues long. Germline lookup yields CDR1 MNHEY and CDR2 SVGEGT. This CDR3 reads CASSFLAPNTGELFF.

This clonotype counts as medium-sized (0.01 to 0.1%) by frequency. The genes are TRBV4-1 and TRBJ2-1; without DNA, the TCRdb call of TRBD1 cannot be checked. The CDR3 sequence is 15 residues long. Germline V gene data show CDR1 as MGHRA and CDR2 as YSYEKL. Here the CDR3 reads CASSQGGLGYNEQFF.

The chain has TRBV4-1 and TRBJ2-7. The CDR3 runs to 15 residues. CDR1 MGHRA and CDR2 YSYEKL come from the germline V gene. CDR3 in amino acids: CASSQEEREIYEQYF.

This clonotype ranks as medium-sized (0.01 to 0.1%) in terms of frequency. This sequence joins TRBV7-8 and TRBJ2-1; TCRdb calls TRBD1, which cannot be checked without DNA. The CDR3 has 12 amino acids. The V gene's germline CDR1 is SGHVS and CDR2 FQNEAQ. CDR3 sequence: CASSSGLNEQFF.

The rearrangement links TRBV6-5 to TRBJ2-1; absent DNA, TCRdb's TRBD1 call cannot be checked. Germline V lookup: CDR1 MNHEY, CDR2 SVGAGI. The CDR3 covers 15 residues. This CDR3 is CASSHQGAAHNEQFF.

The chain employs TRBV13 and TRBJ2-7. This CDR3 has 14 residues. Per the germline V gene, CDR1 is PRHDT and CDR2 is FYEKMQ (reference sequence). CDR3 sequence: CASSLGQDPYEQYF.

In terms of frequency, this clonotype is medium-sized. The chain joins TRBV18 to TRBJ2-7. The CDR3 runs 14 residues. The germline CDR1 and CDR2 sequences are KGHSH and LQKENI. The CDR3 region is CASSPPDRVLEQYF.

The chain employs TRBV6-2 or TRBV6-3 and TRBJ2-7; there is no DNA to check the TCRdb D call of TRBD2. The CDR3 covers 15 residues. Germline CDR1 is MNHEY and CDR2 is SVGEGT. CDR3 residues: CASSYRASGSYEQYF.

This clonotype is medium-sized by frequency. The chain employs TRBV29-1 and TRBJ2-1. The CDR3 is made up of 11 amino acids. The V gene's germline CDR1 is SQVTM and CDR2 ANQGSEA. CDR3 protein: CSVEEDNEQFF.

This clonotype is medium-sized by frequency. V gene TRBV6-6 combines with J gene TRBJ2-7; there is no DNA to check the TCRdb D call of TRBD1. Per germline, CDR1 MNHNY and CDR2 SVGAGI (reference sequence). This CDR3 spans 16 amino acids. CDR3 residues: CASSLNDRGRWSEQYF.

This clonotype is labeled medium-sized (0.01 to 0.1%) based on frequency. The chain employs TRBV16 and TRBJ1-5; TCRdb indicates TRBD1, and absent DNA this call remains unverified. This CDR3 region has 16 residues. Germline V gives CDR1 KGHSY, CDR2 FQNENV. The CDR3 reads CASSQLDSYSNQPQHF.

This clonotype is classed as medium-sized by frequency. CDR3 sequence: CASSRDGLGETQYF. This chain uses TRBV11-2 with TRBJ2-5; TCRdb calls TRBD1, which cannot be checked without DNA. The germline CDR1 and CDR2 sequences are SGHAT and FQNNGV. The CDR3 contains 14 residues.

This clonotype is deemed medium-sized (0.01 to 0.1%) by its frequency. J is TRBJ1-1 and V is TRBV14; the TRBD1 assignment by TCRdb is unverifiable without DNA. The germline V gene has CDR1 SGHDN and CDR2 FVKESK. This CDR3 is 13 amino acids long. CDR3 residues: CASSQSVGVEAFF. Supplemented by reference TRBV14 and TRBJ1-1, the full variable domain reads EAGVTQFPSHSVIEKGQTVTLRCDPISGHDNLYWYRRVMGKEIKFLLHFVKESKQDESGMPNNRFLAERTGGTYSTLKVQPAELEDSGVYFCASSQSVGVEAFFGQGTRLTVV.

This chain uses TRBV7-3 with TRBJ2-1; lacking DNA, the TRBD1 call made by TCRdb goes unchecked. Germline CDR1 and CDR2: SGHTA and FQGTGA. CDR3 length: 17 amino acids. CDR3: CASSTGQGVFAYNEQFF.

This clonotype is labeled medium-sized based on frequency. CDR3: CSASSRGSRNEQFF. The chain carries TRBV20-1 and TRBJ2-1; TCRdb picks TRBD2, but there is no DNA to check that call. Germline lookup yields CDR1 DFQATT and CDR2 SNEGSKA (reference sequence). The CDR3 runs 14 residues.

This clonotype is medium-sized (0.01 to 0.1%) by frequency. This sequence joins TRBV29-1 and TRBJ2-1; lacking DNA, the TRBD2 call made by TCRdb goes unchecked. Germline lookup yields CDR1 SQVTM and CDR2 ANQGSEA. The CDR3 is 13 amino acids. The CDR3 reads CSVVLADYNEQFF.

Frequency places this clonotype as medium-sized. This chain links TRBV21-1 with TRBJ2-7; TCRdb calls TRBD2, which cannot be checked without DNA. TRBV21-1 is an annotated pseudogene. The CDR3 runs to 14 residues. CDR3: CASSARRGAYEQYF.

The genes are TRBV20-1 and TRBJ2-1; the TCRdb D gene call, TRBD1, has no DNA to confirm it. Germline assignment: CDR1 DFQATT and CDR2 SNEGSKA (reference sequence). The CDR3 is 13 residues long. CDR3 sequence reads: CSAKGQLYNEQFF.